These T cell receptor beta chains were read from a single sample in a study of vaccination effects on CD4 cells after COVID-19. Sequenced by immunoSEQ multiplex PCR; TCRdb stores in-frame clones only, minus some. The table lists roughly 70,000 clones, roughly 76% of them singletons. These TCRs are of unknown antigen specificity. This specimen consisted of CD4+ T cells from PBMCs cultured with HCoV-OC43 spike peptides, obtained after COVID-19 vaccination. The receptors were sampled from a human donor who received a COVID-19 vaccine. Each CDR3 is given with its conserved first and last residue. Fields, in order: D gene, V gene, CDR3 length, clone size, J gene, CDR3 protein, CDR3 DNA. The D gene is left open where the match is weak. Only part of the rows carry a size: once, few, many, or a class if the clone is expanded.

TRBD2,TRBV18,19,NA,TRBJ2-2,CASSPPGLAGGTNTGELFF,TGTGCCAGCTCACCCCCTGGACTAGCGGGGGGCACGAACACCGGGGAGCTGTTTTTT
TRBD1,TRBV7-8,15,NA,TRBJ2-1,CASSLVTGNYNEQFF,TGTGCCAGCAGCTTAGTGACAGGGAACTACAATGAGCAGTTCTTC
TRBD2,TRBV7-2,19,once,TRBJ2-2,CASSLRASGGAENTGELFF,TGTGCCAGCAGCTTAAGGGCTAGCGGGGGGGCCGAGAACACCGGGGAGCTGTTTTTT
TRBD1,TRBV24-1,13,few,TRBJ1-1,CATSDGGTGVAFF,TGTGCCACCAGTGATGGCGGGACAGGGGTGGCTTTCTTT
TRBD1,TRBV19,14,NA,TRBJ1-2,CASSTGQGNYGYTF,TGTGCCAGTAGCACGGGACAGGGTAACTATGGCTACACCTTC
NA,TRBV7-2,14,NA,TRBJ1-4,CASTQAGGNEKLFF,TGTGCCAGCACCCAGGCCGGAGGTAATGAAAAACTGTTTTTT
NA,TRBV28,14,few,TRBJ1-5,CASSFRGMVEPQHF,TGTGCCAGCAGTTTTCGCGGGATGGTGGAGCCCCAGCATTTT
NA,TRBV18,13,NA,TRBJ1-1,CASSDTMNTEAFF,TGTGCCAGCTCGGACACCATGAACACTGAAGCTTTCTTT
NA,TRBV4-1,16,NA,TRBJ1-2,CASSQEVRMLNYGYTF,TGCGCCAGCAGCCAAGAGGTCCGGATGCTCAACTATGGCTACACCTTC
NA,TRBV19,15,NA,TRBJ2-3,CASSITTPGLDTQYF,TGTGCCAGTAGTATTACTACCCCGGGATTAGATACGCAGTATTTT
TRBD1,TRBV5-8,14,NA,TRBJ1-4,CASSKGQGYEKLFF,TGTGCCAGCTCCAAAGGACAGGGCTATGAAAAACTGTTTTTT
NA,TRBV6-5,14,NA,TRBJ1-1,CASSTVAANTEAFF,TGTGCCAGCAGTACGGTGGCAGCGAACACTGAAGCTTTCTTT
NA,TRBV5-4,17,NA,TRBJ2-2,CASSLVEGAPGAGELFF,TGTGCCAGCAGCTTGGTGGAGGGGGCGCCTGGGGCCGGGGAGCTGTTTTTT
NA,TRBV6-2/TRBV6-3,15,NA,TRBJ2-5,CASSPHMAAQETQYF,TGTGCCAGCAGCCCCCACATGGCTGCCCAAGAGACCCAGTACTTC